Below are 29 T cell receptor beta chains sequenced from a single sample in a study of T cell responses to AZD1222 COVID-19 vaccine. Sequencing was performed with immunoSEQ multiplex PCR; in TCRdb, only in-frame clones are kept and a portion is missing. Here the sample spans about 100,000 clones, 87% being singletons. The input for sequencing was peripheral blood, taken on day 0 of MenACWY control vaccination. The receptors derive from an adult in good health.

V is TRBV29-1 and J is TRBJ1-1; D might be TRBD1 (5 bases). V lost 2 bases to trimming and J lost 4 bases, with 14 bases between them. CDR1 is SQVTM and CDR2 is ANQGSEA in the germline V gene. The CDR3 consists of 14 residues. The CDR3 region is CSVEIGALGTEAFF. The CDR3 region has the DNA TGCAGCGTTGAAATAGGGGCCCTGGGCACTGAAGCTTTCTTT.

The chain combines TRBV28 with TRBJ1-1; D gene uncertain. In germline, CDR1 is MDHEN, CDR2 SYDVKM. The CDR3 length is 11 residues. Deletions cut 2 bases from V and 6 bases from J, with 4 bases between. The CDR3 sequence is CASSLGPEAFF. As DNA, the CDR3 is TGTGCCAGCAGTTTAGGCCCTGAAGCTTTCTTT.

This clone was observed a few times. The J gene is TRBJ1-1, the V gene TRBV5-1, with D unclear. This CDR3 has 14 residues. The germline V and J ends were trimmed by 1 base and 5 bases, with 12 bases remaining between them. Germline CDR1 reads SGHRS; CDR2 reads YFSETQ. The CDR3 sequence: CASSLSSGDTEAFF. CDR3 nucleotide sequence: TGCGCCAGCAGCTTGTCCTCAGGTGATACTGAAGCTTTCTTT. The full variable domain, in which reference TRBV5-1 and TRBJ1-1 provide the parts outside the CDR3, is KAGVTQTPRYLIKTRGQQVTLSCSPISGHRSVSWYQQTPGQGLQFLFEYFSETQRNKGNFPGRFSGRQFSNSRSEMNVSTLELGDSALYLCASSLSSGDTEAFFGQGTRLTVV.

This CDR3 is CASSLTFRTGLAYGYTF. CDR3 sequence (DNA): TGTGCCAGCAGCCTAACTTTTAGGACGGGGTTGGCCTATGGCTACACCTTC. The chain recombines TRBV3-1 (or the pseudogene TRBV3-2) with TRBJ1-2; D gene unclear. The V gene lost 4 bases and the J gene lost 4 bases, with 22 bases spanning the gap. This CDR3 is 17 amino acids long. Germline V gives CDR1 LGHDT, CDR2 YNNKEL (reference sequence).

The chain has TRBV5-1 and TRBJ2-5; no firm D call. The CDR3 covers 15 residues. The V and J ends lost 4 bases and 0 bases respectively, with 13 bases between them. The germline V gene encodes CDR1 SGHRS and CDR2 YFSETQ. In nucleotides, the CDR3 is TGCGCCAGCAGCCTTCAACCGGGTAACCAAGAGACCCAGTACTTC. It codes for CASSLQPGNQETQYF.

The chain links TRBV30 to TRBJ1-6; D is possibly TRBD1 (5 bases). The CDR3 covers 13 residues. CDR1 is GTSNPN and CDR2 is SVGIG in the germline V gene (reference sequence). V was trimmed by 4 bases and J by 5 bases, leaving 9 bases between them. This chain's CDR3 is CAWTRDDNSPLHF. CDR3 coding DNA: TGTGCCTGGACGCGGGACGATAATTCACCCCTCCACTTT.

The chain combines TRBV5-1 with TRBJ2-7, with D tentatively TRBD2 (7 bases). Trimming shortened V by 5 bases and J by 0 bases, and 27 bases separated the two germline ends. Germline V gives CDR1 SGHRS, CDR2 YFSETQ. The CDR3 has 19 amino acids. CDR3 nucleotides: TGCGCCAGCAGTCCACCCCGGGGGGCCAGATGGAGTAGCTCCTACGAGCAGTACTTC. It yields the protein CASSPPRGARWSSSYEQYF.

A single count supports this clone. The CDR3 DNA follows: TGTGCCAGCAGCATATCTCTGGGGAACTACGAGCAGTACTTC. Its protein is CASSISLGNYEQYF. The chain combines TRBV7-8 with TRBJ2-7; D ambiguous. Trimming took 5 bases from V and 3 from J, leaving 14 bases between them. Germline assignment: CDR1 SGHVS and CDR2 FQNEAQ. CDR3 size: 14 residues.

This clone was seen a few times. The V gene is TRBV19, the J gene TRBJ1-3; 7 nucleotides line up with TRBD1. The CDR3 runs 14 residues. Germline V gene data show CDR1 as LNHDA and CDR2 as SQIVND (reference sequence). V was pared by 8 bases and J by 0 bases, with 4 bases of the junction left unmatched. The CDR3 protein is CASQDRYSGNTIYF. The CDR3 DNA reads TGTGCCAGTCAGGACAGGTACTCTGGAAACACCATATATTTT.

The rearrangement joins TRBV13 to TRBJ1-2; a possible D gene is TRBD1 (5 bases). Trimming shortened V by 2 bases and J by 4 bases, and 8 bases separated the two germline ends. The CDR3 extends over 13 amino acids. Germline V gene sequence: CDR1 PRHDT, CDR2 FYEKMQ (reference sequence). The CDR3 protein is CASSLSRAYGYTF. The DNA for the CDR3 is TGTGCCAGCAGCTTATCCAGGGCCTATGGCTACACCTTC.

V usage is TRBV27 and J usage is TRBJ2-1; the D gene could be TRBD1 or TRBD2 (5 bases each). V shed 3 bases and J shed 0 bases, with 9 bases lying between them. Germline V gene lookup returns CDR1 MNHEY and CDR2 SMNVEV (reference sequence). The CDR3 totals 15 residues. The CDR3 protein is CASSLTAASYNEQFF. Written as DNA, the CDR3 is TGTGCCAGCAGTTTGACAGCGGCCTCCTACAATGAGCAGTTCTTC.

V is TRBV2 and J is TRBJ2-1, with TRBD1 as a possible D gene (6 bases). Trimming left V 7 bases short and J 0 bases short, with 10 bases between. From germline, CDR1 is SNHLY and CDR2 FYNNEI. The length of the CDR3 is 14 residues. CDR3 DNA: TGTGCCAGCAACCCCAGGGGCTCCTACAATGAGCAGTTCTTC. Amino acid sequence: CASNPRGSYNEQFF.

This chain uses TRBV15 with TRBJ1-2; D remains unclear. This CDR3 is 13 amino acids long. Deletions cut 0 bases from V and 4 bases from J, with 6 bases between. Germline V gene data show CDR1 as LNHNV and CDR2 as YYDKDF (reference sequence). This CDR3 is CATSRDLSYGYTF. The DNA for the CDR3 is TGTGCCACCAGCAGAGATCTGTCCTATGGCTACACCTTC.

This chain joins TRBV7-2 and TRBJ1-1, with a tentative D call TRBD1 (5 bases). V shed 7 bases and J shed 5 bases, with 23 bases lying between them. The germline V gene encodes CDR1 SGHTA and CDR2 FQGNSA. This CDR3 region has 16 residues. The CDR3 DNA is TGTGCCAGCAACCCAGGCGGGGCAGGTGGATTAACTGAAGCTTTCTTT. This translates into CASNPGGAGGLTEAFF.

The chain carries TRBV25-1 and TRBJ2-1; D unresolved. Germline V CDR1 and CDR2: MGHDK, SYGVNS. The CDR3 totals 13 residues. Trimming cost V 2 bases and J 5 bases, with 7 bases left between them. The CDR3 here is CASSEVDDNEQFF. CDR3 bases: TGTGCCAGCAGTGAAGTTGACGACAATGAGCAGTTCTTC. Together with reference TRBV25-1 and TRBJ2-1, the CDR3 gives the full variable domain: EADIYQTPRYLVIGTGKKITLECSQTMGHDKMYWYQQDPGMELHLIHYSYGVNSTEKGDLSSESTVSRIRTEHFPLTLESARPSHTSQYLCASSEVDDNEQFFGPGTRLTVL.

V gene TRBV29-1 combines with J gene TRBJ2-7; D gene uncertain. The CDR3 has 12 amino acids. Trimming pared 3 bases from V and 4 bases from J, leaving 10 bases between. Germline V gene lookup returns CDR1 SQVTM and CDR2 ANQGSEA. The CDR3 loop is CSVELGGYEQYF. CDR3 sequence (DNA): TGCAGCGTTGAGTTGGGTGGGTACGAGCAGTACTTC.

The J gene is TRBJ2-2, the V gene TRBV19, with 11 bases aligning to TRBD1. CDR3 size: 16 residues. V lost 6 bases, J lost 6 bases, and 9 bases stayed unmatched. CDR1 and CDR2 from the germline V gene are LNHDA and SQIVND (reference sequence). In DNA form, the CDR3 reads TGTGCCAGTAGCCCCGGTGGGACAGGGGGTGCCGGGGAGCTGTTTTTT. This gives the protein CASSPGGTGGAGELFF.

The CDR3 region is CASRNLQGADQPQHF. Here the CDR3 DNA reads TGTGCCAGCAGAAACTTACAGGGGGCGGATCAGCCCCAGCATTTT. The chain links TRBV6-5 to TRBJ1-5; 9 bases agree with TRBD1. V shed 6 bases and J 5 bases; nucleotides not matched to a gene: 8. Germline CDR1 reads MNHEY; CDR2 reads SVGAGI. The CDR3 is made up of 15 amino acids.

This clone came up a few times. The gene calls are TRBV4-3 and TRBJ1-5; D may be TRBD1 (6 bases). Germline-derived CDR1 and CDR2 are LGHNA and YSLEER. V lost 0 bases to trimming and J lost 11 bases, with 20 bases between them. CDR3 length: 16 residues. The CDR3 DNA reads TGCGCCAGCAGCCAAGATTGGGGGGCAGGCCTTACGTCCCAGCATTTT. As protein: CASSQDWGAGLTSQHF.

The genes are TRBV27 and TRBJ2-3, with 8 nucleotides matching TRBD2. V was pared by 6 bases and J by 1 base, with 0 bases of the junction left unmatched. Looked up from germline, CDR1 is MNHEY and CDR2 is SMNVEV (reference sequence). CDR3 size: 13 residues. CDR3 amino acids: CASRAGGTDTQYF. CDR3 DNA sequence: TGTGCCAGCAGAGCGGGAGGCACAGATACGCAGTATTTT.

The V gene is TRBV5-5, the J gene TRBJ2-7, with D hard to call. Germline V gene sequence: CDR1 SGHKS, CDR2 YYEKEE (reference sequence). Trimming took off 0 bases at V and 2 bases at J, with 9 bases between the two ends. The CDR3 is made up of 14 amino acids. The CDR3 region is CASSLGSGAYEQYF. CDR3 nucleotide sequence: TGTGCCAGCAGCTTGGGCAGTGGGGCCTACGAGCAGTACTTC.

This clone was seen a single time. The rearrangement uses TRBV19 and TRBJ1-5; perhaps TRBD1 as D (5 bases). V dropped 5 bases and J dropped 5 bases, with 7 bases sitting between them. Looked up from germline, CDR1 is LNHDA and CDR2 is SQIVND (reference sequence). The CDR3 length is 12 residues. The CDR3 here is CASSFRDQPQHF. The CDR3 region has the DNA TGTGCCAGTAGTTTCAGGGATCAGCCCCAGCATTTT.

The chain uses TRBV19 and TRBJ2-2; TRBD2 matches at 7 bases. CDR1 LNHDA and CDR2 SQIVND come from the germline V gene (reference sequence). V lost 3 bases to trimming and J lost 6 bases; unmatched junction nucleotides: 4. The CDR3 runs to 14 residues. CDR3 amino acids: CASSIAGAAGELFF. The CDR3 DNA is TGTGCCAGTAGTATTGCGGGAGCGGCCGGGGAGCTGTTTTTT. Based on the CDR3 plus reference TRBV19 and TRBJ2-2, the full variable domain is DGGITQSPKYLFRKEGQNVTLSCEQNLNHDAMYWYRQDPGQGLRLIYYSQIVNDFQKGDIAEGYSVSREKKESFPLTVTSAQKNPTAFYLCASSIAGAAGELFFGEGSRLTVL.

The chain has TRBV4-3 and TRBJ2-5, with 7 bases matching TRBD1. The germline CDR1 and CDR2 sequences are LGHNA and YSLEER. There are 15 residues in the CDR3. J was trimmed by 4 bases and V by 3 bases; bases with no gene match: 8. In nucleotides, the CDR3 is TGCGCCAGCAGCCAGGAGACAGGGTTTGGAGAGACCCAGTACTTC. Amino acid sequence: CASSQETGFGETQYF.

The CDR3 sequence: CASSIRSPVSTGEQFF. The CDR3 DNA follows: TGTGCCAGTAGTATCCGGAGCCCCGTCAGCACGGGTGAGCAGTTCTTC. J is TRBJ2-1 and V is TRBV19; D remains unclear. Trimming removed 3 bases from V and 9 bases from J, with 21 bases in between. The CDR3 length is 16 residues. Germline V lookup: CDR1 LNHDA, CDR2 SQIVND (reference sequence).

The chain has TRBV30 and TRBJ1-1; the D gene is possibly TRBD1 (6 bases). This CDR3 region has 12 residues. Trimming shortened V by 4 bases and J by 8 bases, and 14 bases separated the two germline ends. The V gene's germline CDR1 is GTSNPN and CDR2 SVGIG (reference sequence). The CDR3 here is CAWNIPGVEAFF. The CDR3 bases are TGTGCCTGGAATATTCCAGGGGTCGAAGCTTTCTTT.

J is TRBJ2-5 and V is TRBV9, with D unclear. V was cut by 0 bases and J by 2 bases, with 8 bases left in between. Germline V lookup: CDR1 SGDLS, CDR2 YYNGEE. CDR3 length equals 14 residues. The CDR3 DNA follows: TGTGCCAGCAGCGTAGGGACGGAGCAAGAGACCCAGTACTTC. Amino acid sequence: CASSVGTEQETQYF.

V and J are TRBV12-5 and TRBJ1-2; 7 bases map to TRBD1. The trim removed 1 base at V and 7 bases at J, leaving 6 bases unmatched. The CDR3 has 14 amino acids. Germline V gives CDR1 LGHNT, CDR2 FRNRAP. CDR3 sequence reads: CASGLDSGTAGYTF. Here the CDR3 DNA reads TGTGCTAGTGGTTTGGATTCCGGGACAGCTGGCTACACCTTC.

V and J are TRBV2 and TRBJ2-2; D is unresolved. The CDR3 totals 13 residues. Trimming left V 7 bases short and J 0 bases short, with 6 bases between. Germline V gene sequence: CDR1 SNHLY, CDR2 FYNNEI. Here the CDR3 reads CASTQTNTGELFF. The CDR3, as DNA: TGTGCCAGCACCCAGACGAACACCGGGGAGCTGTTTTTT. Full variable domain (rest looked up from reference TRBV2 and TRBJ2-2): EPEVTQTPSHQVTQMGQEVILRCVPISNHLYFYWYRQILGQKVEFLVSFYNNEISEKSEIFDDQFSVERPDGSNFTLKIRSTKLEDSAMYFCASTQTNTGELFFGEGSRLTVL.